This T cell receptor beta chain stems from a study of blood T cell repertoires in COVID-19. Study context: Samples taken during acute and convalescent COVID-19 were collected in the United States, Italy and Spain. PBMCs, B-cell-depleted T cells, or T cells provided the cDNA or gDNA that made up the material.

Germline V gene sequence: CDR1 SGHNT, CDR2 YENEEA. With 5 bases clipped from V and 6 bases from J, the junction kept 8 bases outside the gene matches. There are 15 residues in the CDR3. Original processing methods: Nucleated cell counts were estimated from reference gene primer amplification. Measured with immunoSEQ multiplex PCR; TCRdb has only the in-frame clones, and not every one. That table furnishes V, J and clone size, whereas the DNA furnished D and trimming. The sample has around 50,000 clones, 88% seen once. The specimen sequenced was peripheral blood. This clonotype originated in a human donor in a cohort sampled during active COVID-19. This chain links TRBV11-3 with TRBJ2-2; 8 nucleotides agree with TRBD1. The CDR3 sequence is CASSHRTGSAGELFF. The DNA of the CDR3 is TGTGCCAGCAGCCATAGGACAGGGTCCGCCGGGGAGCTGTTTTTT.